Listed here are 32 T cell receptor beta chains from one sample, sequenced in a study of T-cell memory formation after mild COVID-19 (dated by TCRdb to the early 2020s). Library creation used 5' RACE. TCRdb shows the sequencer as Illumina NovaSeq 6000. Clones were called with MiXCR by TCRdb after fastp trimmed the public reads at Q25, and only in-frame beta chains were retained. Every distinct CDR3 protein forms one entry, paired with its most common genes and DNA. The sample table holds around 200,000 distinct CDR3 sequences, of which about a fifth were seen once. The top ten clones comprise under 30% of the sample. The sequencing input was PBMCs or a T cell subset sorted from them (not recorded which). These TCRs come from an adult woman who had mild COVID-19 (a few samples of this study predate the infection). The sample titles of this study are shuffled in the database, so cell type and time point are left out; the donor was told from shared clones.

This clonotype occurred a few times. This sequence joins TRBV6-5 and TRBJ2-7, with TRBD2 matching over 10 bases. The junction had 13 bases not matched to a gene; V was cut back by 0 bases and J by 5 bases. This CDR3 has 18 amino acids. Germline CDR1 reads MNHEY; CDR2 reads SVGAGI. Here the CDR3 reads CASSYSVYLAGEYDEQYF. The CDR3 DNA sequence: TGTGCCAGCAGTTACTCGGTCTATCTAGCGGGAGAATATGACGAGCAGTACTTC.

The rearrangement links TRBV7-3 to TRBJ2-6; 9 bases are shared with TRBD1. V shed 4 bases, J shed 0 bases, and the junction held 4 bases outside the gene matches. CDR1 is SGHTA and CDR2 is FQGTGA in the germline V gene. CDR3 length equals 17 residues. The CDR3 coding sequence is TGTGCCAGCAGCTCCGGGACAGGGAGCTCTGGGGCCAACGTCCTGACTTTC. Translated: CASSSGTGSSGANVLTF. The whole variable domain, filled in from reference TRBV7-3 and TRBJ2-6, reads GAGVSQTPSNKVTEKGKYVELRCDPISGHTALYWYRQSLGQGPEFLIYFQGTGAADDSGLPNDRFFAVRPEGSVSTLKIQRTERGDSAVYLCASSSGTGSSGANVLTFGAGSRLTVL.

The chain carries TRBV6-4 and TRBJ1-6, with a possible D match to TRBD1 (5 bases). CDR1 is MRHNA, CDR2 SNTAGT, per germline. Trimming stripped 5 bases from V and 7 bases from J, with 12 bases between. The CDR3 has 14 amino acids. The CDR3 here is CASSLQGGNSPLHF. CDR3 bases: TGTGCCAGCAGTCTCCAGGGCGGAAATTCACCCCTCCACTTT.

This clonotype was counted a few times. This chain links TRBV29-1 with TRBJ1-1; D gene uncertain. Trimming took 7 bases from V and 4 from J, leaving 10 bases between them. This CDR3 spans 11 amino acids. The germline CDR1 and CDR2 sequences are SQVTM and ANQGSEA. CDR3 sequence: CSGNRFTEAFF. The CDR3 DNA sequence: TGCAGCGGAAACCGGTTCACTGAAGCTTTCTTT.

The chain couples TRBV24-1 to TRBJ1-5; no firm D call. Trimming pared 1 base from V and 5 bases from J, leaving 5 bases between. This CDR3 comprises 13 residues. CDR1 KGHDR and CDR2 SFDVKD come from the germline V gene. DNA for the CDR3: TGTGCCACCAGTGATTTTAACGATCAGCCCCAGCATTTT. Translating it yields CATSDFNDQPQHF.

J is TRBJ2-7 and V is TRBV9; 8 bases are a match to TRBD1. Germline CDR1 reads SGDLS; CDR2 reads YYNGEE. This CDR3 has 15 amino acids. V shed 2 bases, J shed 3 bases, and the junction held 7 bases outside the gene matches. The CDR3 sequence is CASSVGTGEYYEQYF. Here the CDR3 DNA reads TGTGCCAGCAGCGTCGGGACAGGTGAATACTACGAGCAGTACTTC.

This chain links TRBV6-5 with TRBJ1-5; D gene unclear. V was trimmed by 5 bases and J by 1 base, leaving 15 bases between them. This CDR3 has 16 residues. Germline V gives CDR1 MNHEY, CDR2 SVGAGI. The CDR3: CASSPVVVGSNQPQHF. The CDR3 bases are TGTGCCAGCAGTCCCGTGGTGGTGGGGAGCAATCAGCCCCAGCATTTT.

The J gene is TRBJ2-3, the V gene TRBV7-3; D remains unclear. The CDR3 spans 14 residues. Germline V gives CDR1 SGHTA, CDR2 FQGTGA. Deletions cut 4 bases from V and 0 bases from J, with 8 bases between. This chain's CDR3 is CASSSEQSTDTQYF. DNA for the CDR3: TGTGCCAGCAGCTCAGAACAGAGCACAGATACGCAGTATTTT.

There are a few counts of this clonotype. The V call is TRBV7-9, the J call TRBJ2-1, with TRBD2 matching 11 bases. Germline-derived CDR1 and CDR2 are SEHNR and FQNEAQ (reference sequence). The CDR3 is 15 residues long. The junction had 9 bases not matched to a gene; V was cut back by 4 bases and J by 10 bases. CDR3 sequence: CASSSHTGTSGEQFF. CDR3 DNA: TGTGCCAGCAGCTCCCATACCGGGACTAGCGGCGAGCAGTTCTTC.

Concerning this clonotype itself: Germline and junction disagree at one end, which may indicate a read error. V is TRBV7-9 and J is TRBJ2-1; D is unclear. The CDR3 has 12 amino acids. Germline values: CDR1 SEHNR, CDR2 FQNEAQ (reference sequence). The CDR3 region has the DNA TGTGGCAGCAGCTTACTACGCCATGAGCAGTTCTTC. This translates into CGSSLLRHEQFF.

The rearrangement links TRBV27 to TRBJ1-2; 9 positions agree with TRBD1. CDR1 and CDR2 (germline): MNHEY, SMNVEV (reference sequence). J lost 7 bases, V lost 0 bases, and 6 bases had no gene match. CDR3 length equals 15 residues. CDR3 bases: TGTGCCAGCAGTTTATCCGCACAGGGGGCGGGTGGCTACACCTTC. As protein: CASSLSAQGAGGYTF.

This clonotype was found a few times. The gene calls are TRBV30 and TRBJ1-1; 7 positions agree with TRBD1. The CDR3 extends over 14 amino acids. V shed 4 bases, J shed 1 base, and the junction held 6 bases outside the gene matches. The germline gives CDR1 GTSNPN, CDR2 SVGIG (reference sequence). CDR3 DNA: TGTGCCTGGACACGGGACAGTTGGAACACTGAAGCTTTCTTT. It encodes CAWTRDSWNTEAFF.

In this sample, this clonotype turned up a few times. This chain's CDR3 is CASSKSLDPEAFF. CDR3 nucleotides: TGTGCCAGCAGCAAATCCCTGGATCCTGAAGCTTTCTTT. This chain links TRBV12-3 or TRBV12-4 with TRBJ1-1; D gene uncertain. CDR3 length: 13 residues. V dropped 6 bases and J dropped 6 bases, with 14 bases sitting between them.

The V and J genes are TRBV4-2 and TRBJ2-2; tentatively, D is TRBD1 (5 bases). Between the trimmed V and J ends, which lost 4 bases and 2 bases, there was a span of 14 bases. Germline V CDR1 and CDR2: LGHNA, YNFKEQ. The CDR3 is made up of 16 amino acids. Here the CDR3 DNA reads TGTGCCAGCAGCCCCCCCGGTGGGGCAAACACCGGGGAGCTGTTTTTT. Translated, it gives CASSPPGGANTGELFF.

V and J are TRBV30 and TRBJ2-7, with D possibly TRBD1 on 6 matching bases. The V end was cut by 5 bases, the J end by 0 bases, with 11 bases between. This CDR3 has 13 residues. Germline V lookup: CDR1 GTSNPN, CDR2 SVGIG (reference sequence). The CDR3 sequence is CAWSRDTSYEQYF. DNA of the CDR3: TGTGCCTGGTCACGGGACACCTCCTACGAGCAGTACTTC.

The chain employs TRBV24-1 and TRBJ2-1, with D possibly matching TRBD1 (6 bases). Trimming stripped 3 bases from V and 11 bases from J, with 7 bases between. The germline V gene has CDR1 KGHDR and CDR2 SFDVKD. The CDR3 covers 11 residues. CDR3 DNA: TGTGCCACCAGTGATGGGGGCAAGCAGTTCTTC. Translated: CATSDGGKQFF.

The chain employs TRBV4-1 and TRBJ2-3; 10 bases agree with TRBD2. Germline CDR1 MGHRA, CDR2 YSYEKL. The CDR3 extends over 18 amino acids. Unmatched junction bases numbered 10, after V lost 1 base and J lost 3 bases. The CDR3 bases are TGCGCCAGCAGCCAAGGCTTGGCTAGCGGGAGAATGACAGATACGCAGTATTTT. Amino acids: CASSQGLASGRMTDTQYF.

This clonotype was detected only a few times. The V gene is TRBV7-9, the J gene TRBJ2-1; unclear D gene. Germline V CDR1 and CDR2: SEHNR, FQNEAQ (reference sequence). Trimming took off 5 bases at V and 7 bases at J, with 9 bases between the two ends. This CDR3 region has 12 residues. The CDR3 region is CASSVTQNEQFF. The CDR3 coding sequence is TGTGCCAGCAGCGTGACCCAAAATGAGCAGTTCTTC.

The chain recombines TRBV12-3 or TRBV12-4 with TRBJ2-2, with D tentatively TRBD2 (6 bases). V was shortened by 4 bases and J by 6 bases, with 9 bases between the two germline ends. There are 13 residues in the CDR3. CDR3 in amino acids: CASSSGDPGELFF. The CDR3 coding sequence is TGTGCCAGCAGTTCGGGGGACCCCGGGGAGCTGTTTTTT.

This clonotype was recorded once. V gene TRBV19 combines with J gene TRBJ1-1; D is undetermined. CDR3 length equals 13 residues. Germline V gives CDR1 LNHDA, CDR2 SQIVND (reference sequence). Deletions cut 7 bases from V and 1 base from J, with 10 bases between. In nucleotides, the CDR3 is TGTGCCAGTACCAGAAGGGAGAACACTGAAGCTTTCTTT. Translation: CASTRRENTEAFF. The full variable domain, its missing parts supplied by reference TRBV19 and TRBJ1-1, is DGGITQSPKYLFRKEGQNVTLSCEQNLNHDAMYWYRQDPGQGLRLIYYSQIVNDFQKGDIAEGYSVSREKKESFPLTVTSAQKNPTAFYLCASTRRENTEAFFGQGTRLTVV.

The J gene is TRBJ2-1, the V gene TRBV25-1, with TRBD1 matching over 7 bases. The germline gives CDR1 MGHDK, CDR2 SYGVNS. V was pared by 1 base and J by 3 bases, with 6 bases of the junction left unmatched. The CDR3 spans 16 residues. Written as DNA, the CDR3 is TGTGCCAGCAGTGAATCTAACAGGGGATTCTACAATGAGCAGTTCTTC. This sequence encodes CASSESNRGFYNEQFF.

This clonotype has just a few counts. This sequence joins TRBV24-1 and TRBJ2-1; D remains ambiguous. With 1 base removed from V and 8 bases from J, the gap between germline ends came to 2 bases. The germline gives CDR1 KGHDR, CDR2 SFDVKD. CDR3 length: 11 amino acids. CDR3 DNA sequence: TGTGCCACCAGTGATTTCGATGAGCAGTTCTTC. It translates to CATSDFDEQFF.

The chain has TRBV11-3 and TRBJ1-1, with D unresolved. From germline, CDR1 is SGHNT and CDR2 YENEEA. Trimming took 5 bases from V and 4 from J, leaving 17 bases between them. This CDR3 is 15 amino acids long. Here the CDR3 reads CASSPVASEGTEAFF. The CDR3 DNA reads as TGTGCCAGCAGCCCCGTCGCCTCCGAGGGCACTGAAGCTTTCTTT.

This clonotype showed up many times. This CDR3 is CASSLKGGTSSYNEQFF. In nucleotides, the CDR3 is TGTGCCAGCAGCTTAAAAGGCGGGACGAGCTCCTACAATGAGCAGTTCTTC. V usage is TRBV7-3 and J usage is TRBJ2-1, with a tentative D call TRBD2 (6 bases). V dropped 1 base and J dropped 0 bases, with 13 bases sitting between them. This CDR3 has 17 residues. CDR1 and CDR2 from the germline V gene are SGHTA and FQGTGA.

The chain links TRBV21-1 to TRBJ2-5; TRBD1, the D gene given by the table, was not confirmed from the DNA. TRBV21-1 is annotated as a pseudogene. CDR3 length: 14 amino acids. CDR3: CASSIRQTQETQYF. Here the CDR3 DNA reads TGTGCCAGCAGCATACGACAGACCCAAGAGACCCAGTACTTC.

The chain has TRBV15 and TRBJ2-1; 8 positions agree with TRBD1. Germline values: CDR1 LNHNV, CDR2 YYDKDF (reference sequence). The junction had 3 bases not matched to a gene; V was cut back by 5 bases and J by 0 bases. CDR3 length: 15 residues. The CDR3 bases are TGTGCCACCAGCGGGGGGACAGGCTCCTACAATGAGCAGTTCTTC. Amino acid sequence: CATSGGTGSYNEQFF.

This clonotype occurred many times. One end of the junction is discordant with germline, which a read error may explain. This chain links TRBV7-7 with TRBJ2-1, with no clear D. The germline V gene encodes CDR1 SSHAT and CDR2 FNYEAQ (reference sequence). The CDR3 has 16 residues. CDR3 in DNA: TGTGCTAGCAGCTTAGAATGGGATCGCCCCTACAATGAGCAGTTCTTC. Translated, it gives CASSLEWDRPYNEQFF.

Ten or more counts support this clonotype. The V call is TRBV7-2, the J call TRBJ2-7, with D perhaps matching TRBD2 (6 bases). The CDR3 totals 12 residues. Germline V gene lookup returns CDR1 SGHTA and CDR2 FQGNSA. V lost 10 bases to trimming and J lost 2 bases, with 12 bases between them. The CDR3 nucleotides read TGTGCCATTCTGGGGGGACCCTACGAGCAGTACTTC. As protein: CAILGGPYEQYF.

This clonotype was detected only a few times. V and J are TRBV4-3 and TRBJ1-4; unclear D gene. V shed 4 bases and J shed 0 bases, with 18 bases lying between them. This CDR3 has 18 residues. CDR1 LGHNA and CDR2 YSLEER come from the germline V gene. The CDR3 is CASSRQSFTETTNEKLFF. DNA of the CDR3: TGCGCCAGCAGCCGACAATCCTTTACAGAGACAACTAATGAAAAACTGTTTTTT.

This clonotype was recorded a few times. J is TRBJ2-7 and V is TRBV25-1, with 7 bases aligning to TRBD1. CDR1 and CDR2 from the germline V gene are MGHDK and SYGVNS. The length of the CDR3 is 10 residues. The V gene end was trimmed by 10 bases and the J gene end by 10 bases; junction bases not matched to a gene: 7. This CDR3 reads CATAGQDQYF. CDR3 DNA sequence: TGTGCCACAGCCGGACAGGACCAGTACTTC.

The CDR3 sequence is CSHIGTGGNIQYF. The CDR3 region has the DNA TGCAGCCACATCGGGACAGGGGGCAACATTCAGTACTTC. The J gene is TRBJ2-4, the V gene TRBV29-1; 12 bases agree with TRBD1. The CDR3 loop spans 13 amino acids. J gave up 7 bases and V 8 bases, and 6 bases lay outside the gene matches. Looked up from germline, CDR1 is SQVTM and CDR2 is ANQGSEA.

CDR3 sequence (DNA): TGTGCCAGCGACCTGACAGGGTCGAACGGCTACACCTTC. Its protein is CASDLTGSNGYTF. The V gene is TRBV2, the J gene TRBJ1-2; 7 bases match TRBD1. CDR1 is SNHLY, CDR2 FYNNEI, per germline. V trimming: 8 bases; J trimming: 8 bases; junction bases outside the gene matches: 11. The CDR3 sequence is 13 residues long.